The 20 T cell receptor beta chains below all came from one sample that was sequenced in a study of quantifying T cell responses using KT2 cells. The wider study: Reverse transcription used primers in the TCR alpha and beta constant regions.

An oligo carrying a UMI was ligated to the cDNA 3' end. The first PCR ran around 4 cycles with an equimolar RC1.1 and RC1.2 beta primer mix. TCRdb reprocessed the UMI-ligation and nested PCR reads with MiXCR, giving one entry per CDR3 protein. The sample holds 40,000 to 55,000 distinct CDR3 sequences, around 10% seen once. The specimen sequenced was PBMCs spiked with cells of the T cell clone KT2. These receptors were taken from a human donor.

This clonotype has only a few counts. The chain carries TRBV4-3 and TRBJ2-3, with 9 bases lining up with TRBD1. This CDR3 comprises 15 residues. V lost 6 bases to trimming and J lost 5 bases; unmatched junction nucleotides: 9. Germline V gives CDR1 LGHNA, CDR2 YSLEER. In nucleotides, the CDR3 is TGCGCCAGCAGGGGGGGACAGGGTATGAAAGATACGCAGTATTTT. As protein: CASRGGQGMKDTQYF.

This chain connects TRBV7-2 to TRBJ2-2, with D hard to call. This CDR3 has 13 residues. Trimming removed 7 bases from V and 6 bases from J, with 12 bases in between. In germline, CDR1 is SGHTA, CDR2 FQGNSA. CDR3 nucleotide sequence: TGTGCCAGCAACCCTCTCCGTTCCGGGGAGCTGTTTTTT. As protein: CASNPLRSGELFF. Drawing the rest from reference TRBV7-2 and TRBJ2-2, the complete variable domain is GAGVSQSPSNKVTEKGKDVELRCDPISGHTALYWYRQSLGQGLEFLIYFQGNSAPDKSGLPSDRFSAERTGGSVSTLTIQRTQQEDSAVYLCASNPLRSGELFFGEGSRLTVL.

The chain joins TRBV24-1 to TRBJ2-3; the D gene is possibly TRBD2 (6 bases). The CDR3 loop spans 16 amino acids. V was trimmed by 5 bases and J by 3 bases, leaving 17 bases between them. Germline V gives CDR1 KGHDR, CDR2 SFDVKD. CDR3 sequence: CATSGIAPAGTDTQYF. The CDR3 coding sequence is TGTGCCACCAGTGGGATCGCCCCGGCGGGGACAGATACGCAGTATTTT.

This clonotype appeared a few times. The V call is TRBV18, the J call TRBJ2-3; the match to TRBD2 covers 10 bases. The CDR3 is 18 residues long. After removal of 1 base from V and 6 bases from J, the junction contained 13 bases not matched to a gene. The germline V gene has CDR1 KGHSH and CDR2 LQKENI. CDR3 region: CASSPRLPIAGGGDTQYF. The CDR3 DNA follows: TGTGCCAGCTCACCACGATTACCAATAGCGGGAGGTGGTGATACGCAGTATTTT.

This clonotype was found a few times. This rearrangement joins TRBV29-1 to TRBJ2-5; the match to TRBD2 covers 7 bases. The germline V gene has CDR1 SQVTM and CDR2 ANQGSEA. The CDR3 spans 18 residues. J lost 2 bases, V lost 3 bases, and 18 bases had no gene match. The CDR3 loop is CSVDGLAELEGDQETQYF. CDR3 bases: TGCAGCGTTGATGGGCTAGCGGAACTAGAAGGGGATCAAGAGACCCAGTACTTC.

The chain links TRBV6-2 or TRBV6-3 to TRBJ1-1; D possibly corresponds to TRBD1 (5 bases). The CDR3 length is 14 residues. Trimming took 2 bases from V and 1 from J, leaving 8 bases between them. The germline V gene encodes CDR1 MNHEY and CDR2 SVGEGT. The CDR3 bases are TGTGCCAGCAGTTACGGAGGGGAGAACACTGAAGCTTTCTTT. Protein product: CASSYGGENTEAFF.

The gene calls are TRBV18 and TRBJ2-1; no definite D call. Germline CDR1 and CDR2: KGHSH and LQKENI. The V gene lost 3 bases and the J gene lost 10 bases, with 10 bases spanning the gap. The CDR3 runs 12 residues. The CDR3 is CASSPTALEQFF. Here the CDR3 DNA reads TGTGCCAGCTCACCCACAGCTCTAGAGCAGTTCTTC. The full variable domain, completed using reference TRBV18 and TRBJ2-1, is NAGVMQNPRHLVRRRGQEARLRCSPMKGHSHVYWYRQLPEEGLKFMVYLQKENIIDESGMPKERFSAEFPKEGPSILRIQQVVRGDSAAYFCASSPTALEQFFGPGTRLTVL.

This clonotype was counted only a few times. The chain joins TRBV28 to TRBJ2-7; D gene unclear. Germline CDR1 and CDR2: MDHEN and SYDVKM. The CDR3 length is 13 residues. Trimming removed 2 bases at V and 6 bases at J, with 11 bases between. This CDR3 reads CASSLPTTSEQYF. Here the CDR3 DNA reads TGTGCCAGCAGTTTACCCACGACCAGCGAGCAGTACTTC.

The sample holds many counts of this clonotype. The genes are TRBV29-1 and TRBJ1-2; 11 nucleotides line up with TRBD1. There are 14 residues in the CDR3. CDR1 is SQVTM and CDR2 is ANQGSEA in the germline V gene. V dropped 6 bases and J dropped 0; count of bases not matched to a gene: 3. The CDR3, as DNA: TGCAGCGTGGAGGGACAGGGGGCTAACTATGGCTACACCTTC. Protein product: CSVEGQGANYGYTF. Based on the CDR3 plus reference TRBV29-1 and TRBJ1-2, the full variable domain is SAVISQKPSRDICQRGTSLTIQCQVDSQVTMMFWYRQQPGQSLTLIATANQGSEATYESGFVIDKFPISRPNLTFSTLTVSNMSPEDSSIYLCSVEGQGANYGYTFGSGTRLTVV.

This clonotype showed up just a few times. The chain links TRBV12-3 or TRBV12-4 to TRBJ2-7; tentatively, D is TRBD1 or TRBD2 (6 bases each). This CDR3 has 15 amino acids. V lost 7 bases and J 5 bases, leaving 21 bases between the germline ends. In DNA form, the CDR3 reads TGTGCCAGCACCCACGGGGGCAGGGGACGACACGAGCAGTACTTC. Translating it yields CASTHGGRGRHEQYF.

This clonotype was seen many times. This chain joins TRBV7-9 and TRBJ1-4; perhaps TRBD1 as D (5 bases). Per germline, CDR1 SEHNR and CDR2 FQNEAQ (reference sequence). This CDR3 has 14 residues. Trimming removed 2 bases at V and 10 bases at J, with 14 bases between. CDR3: CASSLSAGQGKLFF. DNA of the CDR3: TGTGCCAGCAGCTTATCCGCAGGGCAAGGAAAACTGTTTTTT. The variable domain in full, completed from reference TRBV7-9 and TRBJ1-4, reads DTGVSQNPRHKITKRGQNVTFRCDPISEHNRLYWYRQTLGQGPEFLTYFQNEAQLEKSRLLSDRFSAERPKGSFSTLEIQRTEQGDSAMYLCASSLSAGQGKLFFGSGTQLSVL.

This clonotype was recorded a few times. The V gene is TRBV9, the J gene TRBJ2-5; 10 bases agree with TRBD1. V shed 2 bases and J 5 bases; nucleotides not matched to a gene: 3. CDR1 and CDR2 (germline): SGDLS, YYNGEE. The CDR3 is 14 residues long. The CDR3 region has the DNA TGTGCCAGCAGCGTGCAGGGACAGGGGGAGACCCAGTACTTC. It encodes CASSVQGQGETQYF. The variable domain in full, completed from reference TRBV9 and TRBJ2-5, reads DSGVTQTPKHLITATGQRVTLRCSPRSGDLSVYWYQQSLDQGLQFLIQYYNGEERAKGNILERFSAQQFPDLHSELNLSSLELGDSALYFCASSVQGQGETQYFGPGTRLLVL.

This clonotype appeared a few times. Germline and junction disagree at one end, which may indicate a read error. The chain uses TRBV7-6 and TRBJ2-1; 11 nucleotides match TRBD2. CDR1 is SGHVS, CDR2 FNYEAQ, per germline. The CDR3 is 15 amino acids. CDR3 protein: CASSIAGGPGNEQFF. The CDR3 DNA sequence: TGTGCCAGCAGCATAGCGGGAGGGCCTGGCAATGAGCAGTTCTTC.

This clonotype occurred many times. The CDR3 loop is CASSYGDNTEAFF. DNA of the CDR3: TGTGCCAGCAGTTACGGGGACAACACTGAAGCTTTCTTT. The genes are TRBV6-2 or TRBV6-3 and TRBJ1-1; a possible D gene is TRBD1 (5 bases). Germline V gene data show CDR1 as MNHEY and CDR2 as SVGEGT. CDR3 size: 13 residues. V lost 2 bases and J 2 bases, leaving 6 bases between the germline ends.

V gene TRBV6-2 or TRBV6-3 combines with J gene TRBJ2-3; D not resolved. This CDR3 comprises 16 residues. Trimming stripped 2 bases from V and 2 bases from J, with 14 bases between. CDR1 is MNHEY and CDR2 is SVGEGT in the germline V gene. Here the CDR3 reads CASSYQLPAHTDTQYF. The CDR3 region has the DNA TGTGCCAGCAGTTACCAACTCCCGGCGCACACAGATACGCAGTATTTT.

This clonotype was detected many times. The CDR3 nucleotides are TGCGCCAGCAGCAAGCGGACAGAGCTGAACACTGAAGCTTTCTTT. Translating gives CASSKRTELNTEAFF. The chain uses TRBV5-1 and TRBJ1-1; D might be TRBD1 (6 bases). Germline lookup yields CDR1 SGHRS and CDR2 YFSETQ. Deletions cut 4 bases from V and 0 bases from J, with 13 bases between. The CDR3 has 15 amino acids.

This clonotype was recorded a few times. The rearrangement uses TRBV19 and TRBJ1-1; maybe TRBD1 (6 bases). Looked up from germline, CDR1 is LNHDA and CDR2 is SQIVND (reference sequence). V dropped 1 base and J dropped 1 base, with 13 bases sitting between them. The CDR3 is 16 amino acids. The CDR3 nucleotides read TGTGCCAGTAGTATAGGTCAGGGGAGGTGGAACACTGAAGCTTTCTTT. Protein product: CASSIGQGRWNTEAFF.

This clonotype was counted a few times. This chain uses TRBV7-8 with TRBJ1-1, with D unresolved. The germline V gene has CDR1 SGHVS and CDR2 FQNEAQ. The CDR3 length is 15 residues. Trimming took 3 bases from V and 3 from J, leaving 14 bases between them. CDR3 nucleotides: TGTGCCAGCAGCTTCTCGGATCCTCGGGACACTGAAGCTTTCTTT. Translation: CASSFSDPRDTEAFF.

This clonotype was observed at least ten times. The chain combines TRBV6-2 or TRBV6-3 with TRBJ2-7; 7 positions agree with TRBD1. CDR1 is MNHEY, CDR2 SVGEGT, per germline. Trimming took 8 bases from V and 2 from J; bases not matched to a gene: 12. The CDR3 is 15 amino acids. CDR3 sequence: CASGSPTGQTYEQYF. CDR3 nucleotides: TGTGCCAGCGGATCTCCCACGGGACAGACCTACGAGCAGTACTTC.

Many counts were recorded for this clonotype. The rearrangement joins TRBV10-1 to TRBJ2-4; TRBD2 matches at 9 bases. The CDR3 runs to 16 residues. V lost 2 bases to trimming and J lost 6 bases; unmatched junction nucleotides: 8. CDR1 and CDR2 (germline): WNHNN, SYGVQD (reference sequence). The CDR3 bases are TGCGCCAGCAGTGAGGGTAGCGGGGGAAATGGAAACATTCAGTACTTC. Protein: CASSEGSGGNGNIQYF.